This T cell receptor beta chain was profiled in a study of blood T cell repertoires in COVID-19. The wider study: Samples of COVID-19 (acute and convalescent) were obtained from the United States, Italy and Spain. In each case, the material was cDNA or gDNA derived from T cells, B-cell-depleted T cells, or PBMCs.

CDR3 length equals 14 residues. The germline CDR1 and CDR2 sequences are SGDLS and YYNGEE. With V trimmed by 0 bases and J by 3 bases, 0 bases remained unmatched. In the authors' methods: Amplifying reference gene primers gave estimates of nucleated cell counts. The data were produced by immunoSEQ multiplex PCR, yet TCRdb's version contains in-frame clones alone and is incomplete. D and trimming were read from the DNA, whereas the V and J calls and clone size are those reported in that table. The table shows more than 95,000 clones, with 85% to 90% occurring only once. Recruited during active infection, patients (from Seattle) were subsequently followed longitudinally.

The sequence was collected from a woman aged 80 or over with COVID-19, enrolled during active disease. The chain combines TRBV9 with TRBJ2-5; 9 nucleotides align to TRBD2. The sample comprised peripheral blood. CDR3 sequence (DNA): TGTGCCAGCAGCGTAGGACTAGCGGAAGAGACCCAGTACTTC. This sequence encodes CASSVGLAEETQYF.